This T cell receptor beta chain was identified during a study of T-cell memory formation after mild COVID-19. Study findings and constraints: A balance of CD4 and CD8 characterized clones contracting day 15 to 85, whereas later expanders leaned CD4+.

The TCR alpha and TCR beta cDNA libraries, bearing sample barcodes and UMIs, were generated by 5'RACE using constant-segment primers. TCRdb itself ran the 5' RACE reads through MiXCR, one entry per CDR3 protein. The sample lists some 290,000 distinct CDR3 sequences; around 15% were seen once. This clonotype was seen a handful of times. The antigen remains undetermined. CDR1 and CDR2 from the germline V gene are SGDLS and YYNGEE. The CDR3 runs to 14 residues. Trimming took 3 bases from V and 4 from J; bases not matched to a gene: 6. Sequencing was carried out using PBMCs or a T cell subset sorted from them (not recorded which). The TCR originated in a man aged 18 to 29 who had mild COVID-19 (a few samples of this study predate the infection). Cell type and time point are not known. This sequence joins TRBV9 and TRBJ2-7; 8 bases fit TRBD1. CDR3 coding DNA: TGTGCCAGCAGCGCTTCCGGACAGGGTTACGAGCAGTACTTC. This codes for CASSASGQGYEQYF.